This T cell receptor (beta chain) appears in the sequencing data of a study of T cells in localized non-small cell lung cancer (dated by TCRdb to the early 2020s). Regarding the research as a whole: T cell repertoires of about 230 early-stage NSCLC patients were analyzed, with tumors being compared against uninvolved tumor-adjacent lungs. All 240 or so NSCLC patients in the cohort were treatment-naive and had localized lung tumors that were resected. A mean age of roughly 66 years was recorded for the NSCLC patients, of whom approximately 130 were male and 107 were female. What the authors observed across the whole study: Longer overall survival was associated with higher T cell density in blood, whereas shorter survival was associated with higher clonality in adjacent lung. Because the study design was exploratory, TCR variables were selected using unadjusted p-values without false-discovery rate correction. Of the top 100 tumor clones, a median of roughly 56 were detected in paired uninvolved adjacent lung; approximately 30 were also among that lung's top 100. Uninvolved tumor-adjacent lung showed the highest T cell clonality, higher than tumor, which suggests more focused antigenic responses in the uninvolved tumor-adjacent lung. Because multi-region tumor sequencing was not performed, intratumor heterogeneity could not be ruled out.

The germline V gene supplies CDR1 MNHGY and CDR2 SAAAGT. Trimming takes 10 bases off V and 3 bases off J; junction bases not matched to a gene: 14. Its CDR3 holds 16 amino acids, cysteine through phenylalanine. Only CDR3 DNA is held: 48 bases, read in frame from base 1. The immunoSEQ Assay was used to sequence TCR beta CDR3 regions from DNA. Per the source publication's procedure: To compute T cell density, TCR beta template counts were normalized to usable DNA, which was estimated by amplifying housekeeping genes. Using the preseqR package, richness was estimated by extrapolating to 120,000 templates for tissue samples and 400,000 templates for PBMC samples. Clonality was taken to be one minus Pielou's evenness. Tissue-enriched TCRs were identified by differential abundance testing using productive amino-acid clonotypes, minimum total count 5 and alpha 0.1. Repertoire overlap between compartments was quantified with the Jaccard Index and Morisita Overlap Index. GLIPH clustered TCR beta CDR3s with public tetramer-defined viral CDR3s; viral motifs required at least three viral sequences plus V-gene enrichment. Imported from immuneACCESS, the table was reduced by TCRdb to in-frame sequences with V and J called. These copies leave out some clones; in studies compared against another copy, an unresolved V gene accounts for under half, and the cause of the remainder is not known. The V and J calls and the clone size are those of that table, but D and trimming were determined from the DNA. This sample gives approximately 3,100 clones in total; 24% of them show up just once. The ten largest clones take up about 13% of the sample.

At diagnosis, peripheral blood, uninvolved tumor-adjacent lung and tumor were collected and stored as a combination of fresh-frozen and FFPE material. In its sample, this clone was seen a few times. Which antigen it targets is not known. Per-base qualities were not stored, and no clone one base away is much larger. The sequence links TRBV6-8 to TRBJ1-1, and TRBD1 aligns with 10 junction nucleotides. The source is a man between 40 and 70 years old with stage I squamous cell lung carcinoma. Sequences were derived from lung tumor tissue, sampled before any cancer treatment. Read as DNA, the sequence is TGTGCCAACAAAAACCCGGGACAGGGGCCACACACTGAAGCTTTCTTT. Its protein product is CANKNPGQGPHTEAFF.